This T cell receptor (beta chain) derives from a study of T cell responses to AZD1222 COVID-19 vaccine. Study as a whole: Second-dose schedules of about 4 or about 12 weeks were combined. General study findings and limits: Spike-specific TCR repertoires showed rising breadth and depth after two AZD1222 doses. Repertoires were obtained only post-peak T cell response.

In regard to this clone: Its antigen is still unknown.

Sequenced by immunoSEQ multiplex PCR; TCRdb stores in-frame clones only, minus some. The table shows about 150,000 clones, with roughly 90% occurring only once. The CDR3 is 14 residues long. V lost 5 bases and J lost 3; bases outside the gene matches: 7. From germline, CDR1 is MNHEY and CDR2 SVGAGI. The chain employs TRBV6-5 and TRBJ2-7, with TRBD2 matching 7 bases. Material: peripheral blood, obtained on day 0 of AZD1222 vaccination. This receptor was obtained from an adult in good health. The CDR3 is CASSPGGPVYEQYF. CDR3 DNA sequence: TGTGCCAGCAGTCCGGGGGGTCCGGTCTACGAGCAGTACTTC.